This T cell receptor (beta chain) was identified during a study of cytomegalovirus exposure and HLA in healthy donors. The protocol was immunoSEQ multiplex PCR, while the TCRdb copy is restricted to in-frame clones and leaves out a portion. The repertoire has about 250,000 clones, roughly 84% of them found once; the top ten carry approximately 12%. The donors were members of the validation cohort, which comprised 90 to 150 subjects and was separate from the first cohort of 600 to 850 subjects. The TCR sequence derives from a man aged 18 to 35 in good health and CMV-seropositive. The sample taken for sequencing was PBMCs.

CDR3 in amino acids: CASSFNREQYF. The CDR3 nucleotides are TGTGCCAGCAGCTTCAACAGGGAGCAGTACTTC. J is TRBJ2-7 and V is TRBV5-6; possible D gene TRBD1, 5 bases. Germline CDR1 SGHDT, CDR2 YYEEEE. The CDR3 runs 11 residues. The germline V and J ends were trimmed by 2 bases and 7 bases, with 7 bases remaining between them. Full variable domain (rest looked up from reference TRBV5-6 and TRBJ2-7): DAGVTQSPTHLIKTRGQQVTLRCSPKSGHDTVSWYQQALGQGPQFIFQYYEEEERQRGNFPDRFSGHQFPNYSSELNVNALLLGDSALYLCASSFNREQYFGPGTRLTVT.